This entry features one T cell receptor (beta chain) sequence. Antigen: not known. This sample was included in a study of immune evolution from preneoplasia to lung adenocarcinoma. Study results and caveats: From normal lung to invasive adenocarcinoma, top clone frequencies appeared to decrease. Clonality was highest in normal lung, lower in later-stage lesions apparently.

Germline CDR1 SGHVS, CDR2 FNYEAQ. The CDR3 loop spans 13 amino acids. The germline V and J ends were trimmed by 5 bases and 6 bases, with 14 bases remaining between them. The data were produced by immunoSEQ multiplex PCR, yet TCRdb's version contains in-frame clones alone and is incomplete. The sample lists fewer than 7,500 clones, about four fifths occurring once. Between about 2014 and 2018, patients underwent resection in Japan or China. H&E slides confirmed each diagnosis, reviewed by two pathologists independently. This receptor was taken from an older donor with lung adenocarcinoma. This rearrangement joins TRBV7-6 to TRBJ2-7; D is unclear. Sequenced input: FFPE adjacent normal lung tissue. The DNA for the CDR3 is TGTGCCAGCAGCCTGGACCGATTGGGCGAGCAGTACTTC. This translates into CASSLDRLGEQYF.